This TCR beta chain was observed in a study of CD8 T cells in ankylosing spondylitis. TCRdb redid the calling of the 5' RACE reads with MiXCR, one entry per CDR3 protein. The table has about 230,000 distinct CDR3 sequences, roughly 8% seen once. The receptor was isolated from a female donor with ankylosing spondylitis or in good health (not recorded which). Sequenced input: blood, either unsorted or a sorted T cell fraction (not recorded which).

The CDR3 DNA reads as TGCAGCGTTGAGGTAGCGGGCGAGCAGTACTTC. Amino acid sequence: CSVEVAGEQYF. The chain uses TRBV29-1 and TRBJ2-7; TRBD2 matches 7 bases. The CDR3 sequence is 11 residues long. Germline V lookup: CDR1 SQVTM, CDR2 ANQGSEA. V trimming: 3 bases; J trimming: 6 bases; junction bases outside the gene matches: 2.